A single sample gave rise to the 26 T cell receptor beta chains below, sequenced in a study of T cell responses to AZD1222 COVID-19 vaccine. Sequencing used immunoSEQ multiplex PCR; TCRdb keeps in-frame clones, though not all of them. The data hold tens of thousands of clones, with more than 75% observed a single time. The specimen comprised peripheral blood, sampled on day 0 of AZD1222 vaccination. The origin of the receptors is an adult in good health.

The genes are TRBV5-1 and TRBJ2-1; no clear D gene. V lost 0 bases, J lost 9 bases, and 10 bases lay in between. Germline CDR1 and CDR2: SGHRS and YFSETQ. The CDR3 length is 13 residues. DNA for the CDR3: TGCGCCAGCAGCTTGGGGCAAAATGGTGAGCAGTTCTTC. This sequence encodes CASSLGQNGEQFF.

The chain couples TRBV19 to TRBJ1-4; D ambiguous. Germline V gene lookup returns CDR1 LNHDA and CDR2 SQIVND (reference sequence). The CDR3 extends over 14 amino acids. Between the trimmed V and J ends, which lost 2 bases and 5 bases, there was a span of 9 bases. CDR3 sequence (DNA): TGTGCCAGTAGTATACATCCAGAGAATGAAAAACTGTTTTTT. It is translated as CASSIHPENEKLFF.

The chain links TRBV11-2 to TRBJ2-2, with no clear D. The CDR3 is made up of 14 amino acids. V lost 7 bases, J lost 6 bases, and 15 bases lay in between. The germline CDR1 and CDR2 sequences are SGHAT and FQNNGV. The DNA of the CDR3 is TGTGCCAGCAAATCCCCAAAAATCGCCGGGGAGCTGTTTTTT. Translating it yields CASKSPKIAGELFF.

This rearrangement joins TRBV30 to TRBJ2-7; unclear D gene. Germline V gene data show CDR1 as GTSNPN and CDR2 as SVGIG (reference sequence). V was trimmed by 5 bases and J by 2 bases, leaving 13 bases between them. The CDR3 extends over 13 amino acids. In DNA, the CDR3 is TGTGCCTGGGACCGGACGGCCACCTACGAGCAGTACTTC. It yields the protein CAWDRTATYEQYF.

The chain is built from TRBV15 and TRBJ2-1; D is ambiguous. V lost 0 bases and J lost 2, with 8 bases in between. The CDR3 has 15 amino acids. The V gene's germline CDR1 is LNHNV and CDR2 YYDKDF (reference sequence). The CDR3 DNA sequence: TGTGCCACCAGCAGAGATAGGCTTCCCTACAATGAGCAGTTCTTC. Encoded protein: CATSRDRLPYNEQFF.

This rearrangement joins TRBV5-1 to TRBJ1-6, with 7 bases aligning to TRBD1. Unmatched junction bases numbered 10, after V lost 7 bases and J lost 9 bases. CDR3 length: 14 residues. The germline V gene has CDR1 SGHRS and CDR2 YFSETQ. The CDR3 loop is CASRTGESGSPLHF. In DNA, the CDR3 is TGCGCCAGCCGGACAGGAGAAAGTGGTTCACCCCTCCACTTT.

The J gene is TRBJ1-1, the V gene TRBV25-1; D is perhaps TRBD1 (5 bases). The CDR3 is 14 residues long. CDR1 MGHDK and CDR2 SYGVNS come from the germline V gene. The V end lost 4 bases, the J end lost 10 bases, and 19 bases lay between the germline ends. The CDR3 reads CASSGRRQPSGAFF. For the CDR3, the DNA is TGTGCCAGCAGTGGCCGGCGACAGCCCTCGGGAGCTTTCTTT.

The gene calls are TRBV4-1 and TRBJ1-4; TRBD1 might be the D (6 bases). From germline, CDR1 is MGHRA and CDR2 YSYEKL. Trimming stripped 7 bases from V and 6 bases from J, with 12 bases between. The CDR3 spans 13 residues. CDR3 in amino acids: CASTGVGDEKLFF. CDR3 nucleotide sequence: TGCGCCAGCACAGGGGTAGGAGATGAAAAACTGTTTTTT.

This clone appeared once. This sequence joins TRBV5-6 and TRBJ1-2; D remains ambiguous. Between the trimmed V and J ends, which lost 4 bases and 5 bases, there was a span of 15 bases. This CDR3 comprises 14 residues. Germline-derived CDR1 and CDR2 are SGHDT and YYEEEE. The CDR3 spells CASSPRRTSYGYTF. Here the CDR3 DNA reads TGTGCCAGCAGCCCGAGACGGACTAGTTATGGCTACACCTTC.

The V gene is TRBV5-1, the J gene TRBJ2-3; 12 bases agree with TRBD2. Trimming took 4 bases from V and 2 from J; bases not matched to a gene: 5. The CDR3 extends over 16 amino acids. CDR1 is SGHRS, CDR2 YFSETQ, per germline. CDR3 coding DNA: TGCGCCAGCAGCATACTAGCGGGAGGACTCACAGATACGCAGTATTTT. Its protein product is CASSILAGGLTDTQYF.

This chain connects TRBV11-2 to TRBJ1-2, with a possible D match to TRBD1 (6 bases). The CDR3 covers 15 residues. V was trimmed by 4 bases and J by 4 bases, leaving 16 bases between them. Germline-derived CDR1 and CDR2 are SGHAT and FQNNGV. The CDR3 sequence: CASSSGHNMGYGYTF. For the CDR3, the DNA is TGTGCCAGCAGCTCGGGACACAACATGGGCTATGGCTACACCTTC.

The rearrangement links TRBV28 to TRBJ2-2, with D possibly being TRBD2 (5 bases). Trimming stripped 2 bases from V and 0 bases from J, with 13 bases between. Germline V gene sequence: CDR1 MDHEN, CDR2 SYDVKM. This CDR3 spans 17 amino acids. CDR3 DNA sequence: TGTGCCAGCAGTTTACGGTCCCGGGGTCCGAACACCGGGGAGCTGTTTTTT. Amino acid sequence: CASSLRSRGPNTGELFF.

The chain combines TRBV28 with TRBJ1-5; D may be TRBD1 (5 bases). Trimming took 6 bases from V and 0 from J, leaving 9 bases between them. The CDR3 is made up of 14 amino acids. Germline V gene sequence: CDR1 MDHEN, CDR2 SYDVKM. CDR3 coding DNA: TGTGCCAGCAGGACGGGGGTTAGCAATCAGCCCCAGCATTTT. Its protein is CASRTGVSNQPQHF.

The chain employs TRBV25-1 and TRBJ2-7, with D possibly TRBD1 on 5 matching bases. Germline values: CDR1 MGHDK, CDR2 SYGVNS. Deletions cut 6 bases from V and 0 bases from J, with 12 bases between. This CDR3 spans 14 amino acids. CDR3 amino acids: CASSPGMGSYEQYF. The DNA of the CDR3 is TGTGCCAGCAGCCCAGGGATGGGCTCCTACGAGCAGTACTTC.

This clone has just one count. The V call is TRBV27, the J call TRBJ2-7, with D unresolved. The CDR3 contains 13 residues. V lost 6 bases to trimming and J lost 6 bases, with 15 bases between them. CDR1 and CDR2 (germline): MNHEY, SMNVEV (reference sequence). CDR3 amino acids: CASRDGLLTEQYF. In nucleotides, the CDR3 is TGTGCCAGCAGAGACGGGCTCTTGACCGAGCAGTACTTC.

Here the CDR3 reads CASSDSRAGGELFF. In DNA, the CDR3 is TGTGCCAGCAGTGACTCACGGGCCGGCGGGGAGCTGTTTTTT. The chain joins TRBV6-4 to TRBJ2-2; D unresolved. From germline, CDR1 is MRHNA and CDR2 SNTAGT. The CDR3 runs to 14 residues. The V gene lost 0 bases and the J gene lost 7 bases, with 9 bases spanning the gap.

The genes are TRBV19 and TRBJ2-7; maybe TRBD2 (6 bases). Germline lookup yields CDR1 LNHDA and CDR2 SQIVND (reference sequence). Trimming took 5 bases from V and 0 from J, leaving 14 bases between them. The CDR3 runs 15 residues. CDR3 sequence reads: CASSGAGRGSYEQYF. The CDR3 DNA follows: TGTGCCAGTAGTGGTGCGGGACGGGGCTCCTACGAGCAGTACTTC. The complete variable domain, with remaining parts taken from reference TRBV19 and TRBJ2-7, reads DGGITQSPKYLFRKEGQNVTLSCEQNLNHDAMYWYRQDPGQGLRLIYYSQIVNDFQKGDIAEGYSVSREKKESFPLTVTSAQKNPTAFYLCASSGAGRGSYEQYFGPGTRLTVT.

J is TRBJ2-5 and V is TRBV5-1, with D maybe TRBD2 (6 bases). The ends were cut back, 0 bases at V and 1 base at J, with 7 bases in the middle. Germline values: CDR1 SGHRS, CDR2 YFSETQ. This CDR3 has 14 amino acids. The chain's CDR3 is CASSLAGLQETQYF. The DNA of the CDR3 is TGCGCCAGCAGCTTGGCGGGACTCCAAGAGACCCAGTACTTC.

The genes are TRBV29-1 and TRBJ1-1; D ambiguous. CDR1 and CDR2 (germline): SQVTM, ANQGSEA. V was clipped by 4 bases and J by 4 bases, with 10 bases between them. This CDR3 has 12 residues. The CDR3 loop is CSVASGSTEAFF. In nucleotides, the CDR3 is TGCAGCGTTGCCTCGGGGAGCACTGAAGCTTTCTTT.

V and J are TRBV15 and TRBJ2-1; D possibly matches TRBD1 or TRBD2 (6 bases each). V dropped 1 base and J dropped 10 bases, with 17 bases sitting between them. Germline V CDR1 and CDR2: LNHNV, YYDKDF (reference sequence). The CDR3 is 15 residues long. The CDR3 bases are TGTGCCACCAGCAGAGTGGGGGGCGGGATAGACGAGCAGTTCTTC. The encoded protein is CATSRVGGGIDEQFF. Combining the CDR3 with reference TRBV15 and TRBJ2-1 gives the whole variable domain DAMVIQNPRYQVTQFGKPVTLSCSQTLNHNVMYWYQQKSSQAPKLLFHYYDKDFNNEADTPDNFQSRRPNTSFCFLDIRSPGLGDTAMYLCATSRVGGGIDEQFFGPGTRLTVL.

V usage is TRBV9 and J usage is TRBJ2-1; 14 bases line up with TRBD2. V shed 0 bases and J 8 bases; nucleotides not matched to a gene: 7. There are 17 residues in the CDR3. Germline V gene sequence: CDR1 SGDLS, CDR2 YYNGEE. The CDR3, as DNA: TGTGCCAGCAGCGTAGATGGTCGACTAGCGGGAGGGGATGAGCAGTTCTTC. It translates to CASSVDGRLAGGDEQFF.

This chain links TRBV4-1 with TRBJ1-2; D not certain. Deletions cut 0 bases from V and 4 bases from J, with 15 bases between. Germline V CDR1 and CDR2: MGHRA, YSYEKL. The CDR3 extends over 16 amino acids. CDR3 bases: TGCGCCAGCAGCCAAGATAGGACGGCGGGCTTCTATGGCTACACCTTC. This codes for CASSQDRTAGFYGYTF.

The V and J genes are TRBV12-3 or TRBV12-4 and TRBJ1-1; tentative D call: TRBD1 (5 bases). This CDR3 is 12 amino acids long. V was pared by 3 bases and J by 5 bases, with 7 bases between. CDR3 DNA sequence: TGTGCCAGCAGTTTTTGGGGGACTGAAGCTTTCTTT. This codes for CASSFWGTEAFF.

The CDR3 protein is CASSSEGKTSGNTIYF. In DNA, the CDR3 is TGTGCCAGCAGCTCCGAGGGTAAGACCTCTGGAAACACCATATATTTT. The rearrangement links TRBV11-2 to TRBJ1-3, with D hard to call. The CDR3 is 16 amino acids. Germline values: CDR1 SGHAT, CDR2 FQNNGV. Trimming removed 4 bases at V and 0 bases at J, with 13 bases between.

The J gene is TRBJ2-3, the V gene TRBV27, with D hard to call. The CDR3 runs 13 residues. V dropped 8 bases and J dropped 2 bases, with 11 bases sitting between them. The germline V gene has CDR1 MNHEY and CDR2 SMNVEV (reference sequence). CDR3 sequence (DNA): TGTGCCAGCGGGTGGACGGTCACAGATACGCAGTATTTT. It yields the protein CASGWTVTDTQYF.

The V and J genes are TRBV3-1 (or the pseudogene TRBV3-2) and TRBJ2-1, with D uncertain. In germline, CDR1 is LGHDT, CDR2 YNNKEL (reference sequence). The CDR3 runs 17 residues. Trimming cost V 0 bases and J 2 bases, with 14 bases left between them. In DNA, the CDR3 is TGTGCCAGCAGCCAAGACTTTAGCCTTAACGCCTACAATGAGCAGTTCTTC. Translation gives CASSQDFSLNAYNEQFF.